These T cell receptor beta chains were read from a single sample in a study of T-cell memory formation after mild COVID-19. A single record per CDR3 protein comes from TCRdb applying MiXCR to the 5' RACE reads. The sample carries roughly 200,000 distinct CDR3 sequences, approximately 16% recorded once. What was sequenced was PBMCs or a T cell subset sorted from them (not recorded which). The receptors were sampled from an adult woman who had mild COVID-19 (a few samples of this study predate the infection). Cell type and time point are not known. CDR3s include the opening cysteine and the closing phenylalanine or tryptophan. A D gene is named only where the DNA matches it firmly. Clone size appears in some rows only: once, few, many, or a class for an expanded clone.

abundance: many; j_gene: TRBJ2-7; d_gene: NA; len: 15; v_gene: TRBV5-1; CDR3aa: CASSFTGSQPYEQYF; CDR3nt: TGCGCCAGCAGCTTTACTGGTAGTCAGCCCTACGAGCAGTACTTC
abundance: NA; j_gene: TRBJ2-1; d_gene: TRBD2; len: 16; v_gene: TRBV9; CDR3aa: CASSPRVAGANNEQFF; CDR3nt: TGTGCCAGCAGCCCCAGAGTAGCGGGGGCTAACAATGAGCAGTTCTTC
abundance: NA; j_gene: TRBJ2-5; d_gene: NA; len: 11; v_gene: TRBV5-4; CDR3aa: CASSSGMTQYF; CDR3nt: TGTGCCAGCAGCTCGGGGATGACCCAGTACTTC
abundance: few; j_gene: TRBJ2-5; d_gene: NA; len: 12; v_gene: TRBV29-1; CDR3aa: CSVEVQRQTQYF; CDR3nt: TGCAGCGTTGAAGTCCAGCGGCAGACCCAGTACTTC
abundance: NA; j_gene: TRBJ2-3; d_gene: TRBD1; len: 15; v_gene: TRBV7-9; CDR3aa: CASSTRQGNTDTQYF; CDR3nt: TGTGCCAGCAGCACCAGACAGGGTAACACAGATACGCAGTATTTT
abundance: NA; j_gene: TRBJ2-3; d_gene: NA; len: 12; v_gene: TRBV20-1; CDR3aa: CSARESLDTQYF; CDR3nt: TGCAGTGCTAGAGAATCGTTGGATACGCAGTATTTT
abundance: NA; j_gene: TRBJ1-5; d_gene: NA; len: 16; v_gene: TRBV5-6; CDR3aa: CASSLWGRYSNQPQHF; CDR3nt: TGTGCCAGCAGCTTGTGGGGCCGTTATAGCAATCAGCCCCAGCATTTT
abundance: few; j_gene: TRBJ1-2; d_gene: TRBD1; len: 14; v_gene: TRBV11-2; CDR3aa: CASSSTTGAYGYTF; CDR3nt: TGTGCCAGCAGCTCTACTACAGGGGCCTATGGCTACACCTTC
abundance: few; j_gene: TRBJ2-7; d_gene: NA; len: 14; v_gene: TRBV14; CDR3aa: CASSQVGHGYEQYF; CDR3nt: TGTGCCAGCAGCCAGGTGGGACATGGCTACGAGCAGTACTTC
abundance: few; j_gene: TRBJ2-2; d_gene: NA; len: 15; v_gene: TRBV5-5; CDR3aa: CASSKGTANTGELFF; CDR3nt: TGTGCCAGCAGCAAGGGGACGGCAAACACCGGGGAGCTGTTTTTT
abundance: NA; j_gene: TRBJ1-1; d_gene: TRBD1; len: 13; v_gene: TRBV5-5; CDR3aa: CASSQMGQREAFF; CDR3nt: TGTGCCAGCAGCCAAATGGGACAGAGGGAAGCTTTCTTT
abundance: few; j_gene: TRBJ1-1; d_gene: NA; len: 18; v_gene: TRBV13; CDR3aa: CASSHTPSGRRMNTEAFF; CDR3nt: TGTGCCAGCAGCCACACCCCATCGGGACGGAGAATGAACACTGAAGCTTTCTTT
abundance: NA; j_gene: TRBJ2-7; d_gene: TRBD2; len: 12; v_gene: TRBV3-1; CDR3aa: CASSQSSAGLYF; CDR3nt: TGTGCCAGCAGCCAGTCGTCAGCGGGGTTGTACTTC
abundance: NA; j_gene: TRBJ2-1; d_gene: TRBD1; len: 16; v_gene: TRBV6-5; CDR3aa: CASSSFWGQGSNEQFF; CDR3nt: TGTGCCAGCAGTTCATTTTGGGGACAGGGGTCCAATGAGCAGTTCTTC